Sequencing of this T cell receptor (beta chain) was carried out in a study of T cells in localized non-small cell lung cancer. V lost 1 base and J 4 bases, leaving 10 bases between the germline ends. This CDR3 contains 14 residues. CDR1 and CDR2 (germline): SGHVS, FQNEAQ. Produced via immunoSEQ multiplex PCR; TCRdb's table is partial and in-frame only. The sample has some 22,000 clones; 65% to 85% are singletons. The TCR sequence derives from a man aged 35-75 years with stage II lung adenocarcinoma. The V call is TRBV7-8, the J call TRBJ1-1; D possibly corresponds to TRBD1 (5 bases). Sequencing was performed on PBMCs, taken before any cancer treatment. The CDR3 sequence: CASSLVGGGTEAFF. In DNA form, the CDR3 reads TGTGCCAGCAGCTTAGTGGGGGGAGGCACTGAAGCTTTCTTT.